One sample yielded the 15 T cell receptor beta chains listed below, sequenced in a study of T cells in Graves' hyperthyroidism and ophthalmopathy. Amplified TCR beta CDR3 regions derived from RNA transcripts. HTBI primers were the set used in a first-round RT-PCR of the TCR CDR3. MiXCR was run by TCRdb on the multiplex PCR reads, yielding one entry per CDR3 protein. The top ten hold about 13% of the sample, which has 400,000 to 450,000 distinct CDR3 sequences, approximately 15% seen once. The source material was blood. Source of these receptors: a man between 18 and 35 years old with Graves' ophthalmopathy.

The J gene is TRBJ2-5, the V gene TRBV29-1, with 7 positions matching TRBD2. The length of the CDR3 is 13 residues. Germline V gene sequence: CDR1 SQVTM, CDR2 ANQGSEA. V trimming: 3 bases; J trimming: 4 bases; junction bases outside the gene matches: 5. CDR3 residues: CSVEGGNGETQYF. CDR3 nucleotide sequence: TGCAGCGTTGAGGGGGGGAACGGAGAGACCCAGTACTTC.

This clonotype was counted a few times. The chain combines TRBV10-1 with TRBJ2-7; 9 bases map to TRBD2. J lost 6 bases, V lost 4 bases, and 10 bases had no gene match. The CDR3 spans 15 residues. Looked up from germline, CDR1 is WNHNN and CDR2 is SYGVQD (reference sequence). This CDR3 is CASSVGSGSWGEQYF. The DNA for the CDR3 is TGCGCCAGCAGTGTGGGTAGCGGGAGTTGGGGCGAGCAGTACTTC.

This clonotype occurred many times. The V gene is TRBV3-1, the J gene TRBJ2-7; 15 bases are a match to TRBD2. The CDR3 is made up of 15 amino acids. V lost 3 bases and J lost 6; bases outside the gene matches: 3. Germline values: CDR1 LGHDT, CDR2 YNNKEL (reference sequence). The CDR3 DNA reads TGTGCCAGCAGCCACGGACTAGCGGGAGGGGGCGAGCAGTACTTC. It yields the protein CASSHGLAGGGEQYF.

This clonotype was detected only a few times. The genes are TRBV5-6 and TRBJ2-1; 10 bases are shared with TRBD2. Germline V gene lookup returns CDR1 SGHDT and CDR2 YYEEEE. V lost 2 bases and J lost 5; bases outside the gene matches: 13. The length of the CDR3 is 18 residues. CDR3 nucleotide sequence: TGTGCCAGCAGCTTCAGGAACTTAGCGGGGGGTATAGACAATGAGCAGTTCTTC. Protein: CASSFRNLAGGIDNEQFF.

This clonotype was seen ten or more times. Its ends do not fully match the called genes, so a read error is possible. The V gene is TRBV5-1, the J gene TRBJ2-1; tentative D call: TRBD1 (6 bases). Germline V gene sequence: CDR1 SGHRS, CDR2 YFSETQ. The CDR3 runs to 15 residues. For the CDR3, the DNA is TGCGCCAGCAGATTGGGGGCAGGGGTTGGTTATGAGCAGTTCTTC. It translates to CASRLGAGVGYEQFF. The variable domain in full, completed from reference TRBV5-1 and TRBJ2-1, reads KAGVTQTPRYLIKTRGQQVTLSCSPISGHRSVSWYQQTPGQGLQFLFEYFSETQRNKGNFPGRFSGRQFSNSRSEMNVSTLELGDSALYLCASRLGAGVGYEQFFGPGTRLTVL.

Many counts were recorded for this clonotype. CDR3 DNA sequence: TGTGCCTGGAGCCCAGGATTGGGCACAGATACGCAGTATTTT. This gives the protein CAWSPGLGTDTQYF. The chain joins TRBV30 to TRBJ2-3; no reliable D call. Germline V gene sequence: CDR1 GTSNPN, CDR2 SVGIG (reference sequence). This CDR3 is 14 amino acids long. V was shortened by 3 bases and J by 1 base, with 11 bases between the two germline ends.

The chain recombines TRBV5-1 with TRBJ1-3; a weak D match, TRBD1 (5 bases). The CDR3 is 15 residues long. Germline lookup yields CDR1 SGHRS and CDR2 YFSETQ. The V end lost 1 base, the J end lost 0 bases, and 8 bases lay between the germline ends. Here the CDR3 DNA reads TGCGCCAGCAGCTTGTGGGGCGCCTCTGGAAACACCATATATTTT. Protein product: CASSLWGASGNTIYF.

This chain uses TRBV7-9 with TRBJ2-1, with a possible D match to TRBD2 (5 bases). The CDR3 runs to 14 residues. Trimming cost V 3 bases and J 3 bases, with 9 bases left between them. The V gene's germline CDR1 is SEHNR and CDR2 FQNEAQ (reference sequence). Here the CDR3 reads CASSLVLGYNEQFF. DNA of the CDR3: TGTGCCAGCAGCTTGGTACTAGGCTACAATGAGCAGTTCTTC.

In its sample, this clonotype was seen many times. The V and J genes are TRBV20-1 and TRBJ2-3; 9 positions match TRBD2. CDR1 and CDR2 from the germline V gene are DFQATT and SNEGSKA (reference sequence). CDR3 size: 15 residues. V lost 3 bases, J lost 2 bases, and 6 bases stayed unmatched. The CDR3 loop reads CSASPLAGATDTQYF. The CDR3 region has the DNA TGCAGTGCTAGTCCCTTAGCGGGGGCCACAGATACGCAGTATTTT.

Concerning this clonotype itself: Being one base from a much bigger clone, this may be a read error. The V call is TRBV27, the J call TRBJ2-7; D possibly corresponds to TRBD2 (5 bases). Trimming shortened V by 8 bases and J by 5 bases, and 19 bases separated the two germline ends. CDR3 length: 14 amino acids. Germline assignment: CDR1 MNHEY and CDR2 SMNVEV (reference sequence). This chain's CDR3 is CASLVIGDQHEQYF. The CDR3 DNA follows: TGTGCCAGCCTCGTAATCGGGGATCAGCACGAGCAGTACTTC.

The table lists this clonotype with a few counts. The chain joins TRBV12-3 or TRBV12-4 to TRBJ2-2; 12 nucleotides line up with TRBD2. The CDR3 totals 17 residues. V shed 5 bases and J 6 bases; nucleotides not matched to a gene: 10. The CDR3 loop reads CASSTSGGRTPAGELFF. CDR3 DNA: TGTGCCAGCAGTACTAGCGGGGGGCGAACACCCGCCGGGGAGCTGTTTTTT.

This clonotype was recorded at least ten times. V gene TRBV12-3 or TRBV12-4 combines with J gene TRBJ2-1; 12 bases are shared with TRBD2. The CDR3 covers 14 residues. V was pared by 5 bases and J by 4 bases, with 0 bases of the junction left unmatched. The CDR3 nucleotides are TGTGCCAGCAGTACTAGCGGGGGGTACAATGAGCAGTTCTTC. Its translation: CASSTSGGYNEQFF.

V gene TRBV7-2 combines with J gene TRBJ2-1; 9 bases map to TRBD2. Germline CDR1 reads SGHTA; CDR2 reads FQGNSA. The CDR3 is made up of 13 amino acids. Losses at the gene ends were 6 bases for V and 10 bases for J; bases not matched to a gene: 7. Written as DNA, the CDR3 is TGTGCCAGCAGACCGGGGAGCGGGGGGGAGCAGTTCTTC. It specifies CASRPGSGGEQFF.

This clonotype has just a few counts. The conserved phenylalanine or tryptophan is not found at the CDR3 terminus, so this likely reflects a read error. The CDR3 loop reads CASSLAELAQETQYL. The CDR3 coding sequence is TGTGCCAGCAGCTTAGCGGAACTAGCTCAAGAGACCCAGTACCTC. The rearrangement links TRBV7-8 to TRBJ2-5; D possibly corresponds to TRBD2 (6 bases). Trimming took 0 bases from V and 2 from J, leaving 10 bases between them. The CDR3 totals 15 residues. Germline V gene lookup returns CDR1 SGHVS and CDR2 FQNEAQ.

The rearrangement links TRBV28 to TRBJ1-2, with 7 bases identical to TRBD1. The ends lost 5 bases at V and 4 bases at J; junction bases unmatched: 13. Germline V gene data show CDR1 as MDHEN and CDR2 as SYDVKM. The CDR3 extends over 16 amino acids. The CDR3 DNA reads TGTGCCAGCAGTGGGTCTCGGACAGGCGGGACCTATGGCTACACCTTC. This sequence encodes CASSGSRTGGTYGYTF.